One sample yielded the 19 T cell receptor beta chains listed below, sequenced in a study of resident and recirculating memory T cells in vitiligo. Here immunoSEQ multiplex PCR was the method, and the copy in TCRdb shows in-frame clones only, minus some. The table records 40,000 to 50,000 clones, around nine tenths of them present only once. The sequenced sample was blood. The receptors originated from a male donor with vitiligo.

This chain connects TRBV9 to TRBJ2-3; TRBD2 might be the D (6 bases). Germline assignment: CDR1 SGDLS and CDR2 YYNGEE. The CDR3 is made up of 15 amino acids. Trimming took 4 bases from V and 8 from J, leaving 20 bases between them. CDR3 nucleotides: TGTGCCAGCAGCCCACGAACTAGCCGTGGCGGTACGCAGTATTTT. As protein: CASSPRTSRGGTQYF.

The chain recombines TRBV6-4 with TRBJ2-2, with 10 bases identical to TRBD1. From germline, CDR1 is MRHNA and CDR2 SNTAGT. The CDR3 extends over 18 amino acids. V trimming: 8 bases; J trimming: 4 bases; junction bases outside the gene matches: 16. DNA for the CDR3: TGTGCCAGCTCAAGCGGGGACCCGGGACAGGGGACCACCGGGGAGCTGTTTTTT. This sequence encodes CASSSGDPGQGTTGELFF.

This chain links TRBV27 with TRBJ2-2; D call uncertain. Per the germline V gene, CDR1 is MNHEY and CDR2 is SMNVEV (reference sequence). The CDR3 covers 12 residues. V was pared by 7 bases and J by 0 bases, with 3 bases between. CDR3 coding DNA: TGTGCCAGCATCGCGAACACCGGGGAGCTGTTTTTT. Translated: CASIANTGELFF.

This clone was observed once. This chain joins TRBV18 and TRBJ2-3; 8 bases fit TRBD2. Germline loops: CDR1 KGHSH, CDR2 LQKENI. J lost 5 bases, V lost 4 bases, and 8 bases had no gene match. The CDR3 covers 15 residues. This CDR3 reads CASSLSGGQGDTQYF. Here the CDR3 DNA reads TGTGCCAGCTCACTCTCGGGGGGGCAAGGAGATACGCAGTATTTT.

V is TRBV2 and J is TRBJ2-3, with 7 bases fitting TRBD1. V was clipped by 7 bases and J by 1 base; unmatched bases: 14. Germline values: CDR1 SNHLY, CDR2 FYNNEI. The CDR3 spans 17 residues. CDR3 region: CASTAMTTGSGTDTQYF. For the CDR3, the DNA is TGTGCCAGCACTGCAATGACGACAGGGTCGGGCACAGATACGCAGTATTTT. Together with reference TRBV2 and TRBJ2-3, the CDR3 gives the full variable domain: EPEVTQTPSHQVTQMGQEVILRCVPISNHLYFYWYRQILGQKVEFLVSFYNNEISEKSEIFDDQFSVERPDGSNFTLKIRSTKLEDSAMYFCASTAMTTGSGTDTQYFGPGTRLTVL.

This sequence joins TRBV9 and TRBJ2-5, with 11 positions matching TRBD2. The trim removed 4 bases at V and 0 bases at J, leaving 5 bases unmatched. The germline CDR1 and CDR2 sequences are SGDLS and YYNGEE. The CDR3 extends over 16 amino acids. CDR3 amino acids: CASSSRLAGNQETQYF. The DNA of the CDR3 is TGTGCCAGCAGCAGCCGACTAGCGGGAAACCAAGAGACCCAGTACTTC.

The CDR3 region is CASTRGTSGVGGTDTQYF. The DNA of the CDR3 is TGCGCCAGCACCCGAGGGACTAGCGGGGTGGGGGGCACAGATACGCAGTATTTT. This chain links TRBV5-1 with TRBJ2-3; 13 bases match TRBD2. Trimming cost V 6 bases and J 1 base; bases outside gene matches: 11. Germline V CDR1 and CDR2: SGHRS, YFSETQ. The CDR3 contains 18 residues.

V and J are TRBV21-1 and TRBJ2-2; the D segment call TRBD1 is taken from the table without a DNA check. TRBV21-1 is labeled a pseudogene. This CDR3 has 14 residues. The CDR3 loop reads CASRRGHDTGELFF. CDR3 bases: TGTGCCAGCCGAAGGGGGCATGACACCGGGGAGCTGTTTTTT.

V usage is TRBV21-1 and J usage is TRBJ2-7; the tabulated D call, TRBD2, remains unverified against the DNA. TRBV21-1 is a pseudogene segment. The CDR3 is made up of 14 amino acids. CDR3 sequence (DNA): TGTGCCAGCAGCGCCCTAGGGGAGGGTTACGAGCAGTACTTC. Its translation: CASSALGEGYEQYF.

This chain joins TRBV9 and TRBJ2-5, with 10 bases that match TRBD2. Germline V lookup: CDR1 SGDLS, CDR2 YYNGEE. The CDR3 extends over 18 amino acids. Trimming took 1 base from V and 0 from J; bases not matched to a gene: 9. CDR3 sequence: CASSVPAGGPLYQETQYF. The CDR3 DNA sequence: TGTGCCAGCAGCGTACCAGCGGGGGGGCCGTTGTACCAAGAGACCCAGTACTTC. The whole variable domain, filled in from reference TRBV9 and TRBJ2-5, reads DSGVTQTPKHLITATGQRVTLRCSPRSGDLSVYWYQQSLDQGLQFLIQYYNGEERAKGNILERFSAQQFPDLHSELNLSSLELGDSALYFCASSVPAGGPLYQETQYFGPGTRLLVL.

The gene calls are TRBV5-1 and TRBJ1-2; D is possibly TRBD1 (5 bases). The CDR3 runs 13 residues. V gave up 7 bases and J gave up 2 bases, with 12 bases separating them. Germline lookup yields CDR1 SGHRS and CDR2 YFSETQ. CDR3 region: CASGPRQNYGYTF. CDR3 coding DNA: TGCGCCAGCGGTCCTAGACAGAACTATGGCTACACCTTC. Together with reference TRBV5-1 and TRBJ1-2, the CDR3 gives the full variable domain: KAGVTQTPRYLIKTRGQQVTLSCSPISGHRSVSWYQQTPGQGLQFLFEYFSETQRNKGNFPGRFSGRQFSNSRSEMNVSTLELGDSALYLCASGPRQNYGYTFGSGTRLTVV.

This clone was seen a single time. The chain is built from TRBV19 and TRBJ1-3; tentative D call: TRBD1 (6 bases). The CDR3 totals 15 residues. CDR1 and CDR2 from the germline V gene are LNHDA and SQIVND (reference sequence). The V gene lost 8 bases and the J gene lost 0 bases, with 14 bases spanning the gap. The CDR3 region is CASSRGGISGNTIYF. The CDR3 bases are TGTGCCAGTTCGCGAGGGGGAATCTCTGGAAACACCATATATTTT.

This chain connects TRBV5-1 to TRBJ1-6; perhaps TRBD1 as D (6 bases). CDR3 length equals 16 residues. Per the germline V gene, CDR1 is SGHRS and CDR2 is YFSETQ. The V and J ends lost 0 bases and 7 bases respectively, with 14 bases between them. The CDR3 nucleotides are TGCGCCAGCAGCTTGGATTCAGGGGTTCTAAATTCACCCCTCCACTTT. This codes for CASSLDSGVLNSPLHF.

This clone was picked up a small number of times. The rearrangement joins TRBV2 to TRBJ1-6, with 7 nucleotides matching TRBD1. The CDR3 has 16 residues. Unmatched junction bases numbered 8, after V lost 8 bases and J lost 1 base. Germline CDR1 and CDR2: SNHLY and FYNNEI. CDR3 loop: CASRLAGGSYNSPLHF. The CDR3, as DNA: TGTGCCAGCCGGTTGGCAGGGGGGTCCTATAATTCACCCCTCCACTTT.

This chain uses TRBV4-3 with TRBJ1-2, with unresolved D. CDR1 and CDR2 from the germline V gene are LGHNA and YSLEER. The CDR3 totals 14 residues. Trimming removed 1 base at V and 6 bases at J, with 12 bases between. CDR3 amino acids: CASSQASGMDGYTF. In DNA, the CDR3 is TGCGCCAGCAGCCAAGCCTCGGGGATGGATGGCTACACCTTC.

The CDR3 DNA reads as TGTGCCAGCAGTCCCGGGACTAGCGGGGTCGACGAGCAGTACTTC. Encoded protein: CASSPGTSGVDEQYF. The rearrangement joins TRBV6-6 to TRBJ2-7; TRBD2 matches at 13 bases. Unmatched junction bases numbered 6, after V lost 5 bases and J lost 5 bases. Germline lookup yields CDR1 MNHNY and CDR2 SVGAGI (reference sequence). The CDR3 contains 15 residues.

This chain links TRBV7-9 with TRBJ2-3, with 8 bases lining up with TRBD1. Trimming took 1 base from V and 4 from J; bases not matched to a gene: 16. Germline CDR1 and CDR2: SEHNR and FQNEAQ (reference sequence). This CDR3 contains 19 residues. The CDR3 spells CASSLVVITGTGIPDTQYF. The CDR3 coding sequence is TGTGCCAGCAGCTTAGTAGTTATAACCGGGACAGGTATCCCAGATACGCAGTATTTT.

The chain uses TRBV15 and TRBJ1-4, with D possibly matching TRBD1 (5 bases). The CDR3 is 15 residues long. CDR1 is LNHNV, CDR2 YYDKDF, per germline (reference sequence). V was cut by 0 bases and J by 10 bases, with 15 bases left in between. The CDR3 DNA is TGTGCCACCAGCAGAGATCTGGAGGGGCCAGGAAAACTGTTTTTT. It yields the protein CATSRDLEGPGKLFF.

This rearrangement joins TRBV7-2 to TRBJ2-7; D uncertain. V lost 3 bases and J 3 bases, leaving 9 bases between the germline ends. This CDR3 contains 13 residues. Per germline, CDR1 SGHTA and CDR2 FQGNSA. CDR3 bases: TGTGCCAGCAGCTTGAAGCCGGGCTACGAGCAGTACTTC. Its protein is CASSLKPGYEQYF.